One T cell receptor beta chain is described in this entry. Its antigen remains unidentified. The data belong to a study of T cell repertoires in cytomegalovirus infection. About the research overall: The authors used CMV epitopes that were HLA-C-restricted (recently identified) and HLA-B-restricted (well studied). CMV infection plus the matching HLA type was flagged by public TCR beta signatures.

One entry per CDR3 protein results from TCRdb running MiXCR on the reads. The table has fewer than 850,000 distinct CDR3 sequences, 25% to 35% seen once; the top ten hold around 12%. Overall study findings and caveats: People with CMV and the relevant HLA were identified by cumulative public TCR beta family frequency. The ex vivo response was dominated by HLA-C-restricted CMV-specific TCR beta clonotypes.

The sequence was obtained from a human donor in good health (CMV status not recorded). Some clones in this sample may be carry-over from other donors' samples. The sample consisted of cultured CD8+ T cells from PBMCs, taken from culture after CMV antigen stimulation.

CDR3 DNA: TGTGCCAGCAGTGAATTCTGGGACAGGGGAGTTGGCTACACCTTC. Translated: CASSEFWDRGVGYTF. The chain couples TRBV25-1 to TRBJ1-2, with 10 bases matching TRBD1. CDR1 is MGHDK, CDR2 SYGVNS, per germline. The J segment lost 7 bases and the V segment lost 1 base, leaving 6 bases of the junction unmatched. This CDR3 is built from 15 residues.